This T cell receptor beta chain was captured by sequencing in a study of shared clonotypes between healthy human individuals. In regard to this clone: The antigen is not known.

Trimming pared 5 bases from V and 4 bases from J, leaving 12 bases between. The CDR3 length is 13 residues. Germline V gene data show CDR1 as SGHAT and CDR2 as FQNNGV. Whole-study findings and limits: Naive subsets usually exceeded memory subsets in estimated richness.

CD45RO-negative, CCR7-selected cells formed the naive CD8 fraction, which excluded terminally differentiated effector memory CD45RA+ cells. Splitting of each subset's genomic DNA was done evenly across several immunoSEQ plates. Sequenced by immunoSEQ multiplex PCR; TCRdb stores in-frame clones only, minus some. This sample yields a few hundred thousand clones, of which roughly 95% are seen a single time; 0.1% to 0.11% belongs to the top ten. The gene calls are TRBV11-2 and TRBJ2-7, with a weak D call TRBD2 (6 bases). The source is a woman aged 25 to 45 in good health. Sequencing was performed on naive CD8+ T cells sorted from blood. The CDR3 protein is CASSPGLPYEQYF. The DNA for the CDR3 is TGTGCCAGCAGCCCGGGACTTCCTTACGAGCAGTACTTC.